A selection of T cell receptor beta chains follows, all from one sample in a study of OX40 agonist ivuxolimab in advanced cancers. Method: immunoSEQ multiplex PCR; TCRdb's copy keeps in-frame clones and lacks some. The sample has roughly 30,000 clones; about 86% are singletons. The sequencing here drew on CD4+ or CD8+ T cells sorted from blood, taken in a trial of the OX40 agonist ivuxolimab. These receptors were obtained from an adult with an advanced solid tumor such as melanoma, head and neck, liver or kidney cancer. The CDR3 runs from the conserved cysteine through the conserved F or W. The order of the fields is V gene, J gene, CDR3 protein.

TRBV27,TRBJ2-3,CASSDRGRTDTQYF
TRBV7-9,TRBJ2-7,CASSLYEGEQYF
TRBV27,TRBJ2-4,CASSLVPWGGGKNIQYF
TRBV15,TRBJ2-3,CATSKGLFTDTQYF
TRBV27,TRBJ1-1,CASSFGTGGNTEAFF
TRBV7-8,TRBJ2-2,CASSFRSGAATGELFF
TRBV28,TRBJ1-3,CASHSLSGNTIYF
TRBV14,TRBJ1-1,CASRDSGNTEAFF
TRBV27,TRBJ2-7,CASSFSGNLYEQYF
TRBV4-1,TRBJ1-1,CASSHRTENTEAFF
TRBV28,TRBJ2-7,CASSLPRQGRTYEQYF
TRBV7-9,TRBJ2-2,CASSGWDTGELFF
TRBV6-1,TRBJ2-7,CASSEARGATYEQYF
TRBV4-1,TRBJ1-4,CASSRLGGAAEKLFF
TRBV7-9,TRBJ2-7,CASSSSGTSEQYF
TRBV6-1,TRBJ1-1,CASSELGLMNTEAFF
TRBV6-4,TRBJ1-3,CASSALVTLGGSGNTIYF
TRBV21-1,TRBJ2-7,CAGGTGAYEQYF
TRBV28,TRBJ1-5,CASSGGLKPQHF
TRBV6-5,TRBJ1-1,CASRAGGLEAFF
TRBV27,TRBJ1-2,CASRDETGGYTF
TRBV7-8,TRBJ1-1,CASSGPPGTENTEAFF
TRBV5-5,TRBJ2-7,CASSLAAGEYEQYF
TRBV27,TRBJ1-1,CASKDRARTEAFF
TRBV11-2,TRBJ2-1,CASSPDQSYNEQFF